The 5 T cell receptor beta chains below were found in one sample sequenced in a study of blood T cells in healthy people across ages. The use of a sample-barcoded 5' primer and a J-beta primer mix characterized a second PCR of about 7 to 12 cycles. TCRdb reprocessed the 5' RACE reads via MiXCR and lists one record per CDR3 protein. Of approximately 810,000 distinct CDR3 sequences listed, 30% to 45% are singletons. The source material was blood. The receptors derive from a man between 18 and 35 years old in good health.

CDR3 nucleotides: TGTGCCACCAGTGATTTGCGAAGGGGAGGCACCGGGGAGCTGTTTTTT. This encodes CATSDLRRGGTGELFF. The chain combines TRBV24-1 with TRBJ2-2; D perhaps matches TRBD2 (6 bases). Trimming pared 0 bases from V and 4 bases from J, leaving 11 bases between. CDR3 length: 16 amino acids. Germline CDR1 reads KGHDR; CDR2 reads SFDVKD.

This clonotype was counted ten times or more. J is TRBJ2-7 and V is TRBV7-2; 7 positions agree with TRBD1. V trimming: 5 bases; J trimming: 0 bases; junction bases outside the gene matches: 7. Germline CDR1 SGHTA, CDR2 FQGNSA. CDR3 length: 15 residues. The chain's CDR3 is CASSTRQGSSYEQYF. The DNA for the CDR3 is TGTGCCAGCAGCACCCGACAGGGATCCTCCTACGAGCAGTACTTC.

This clonotype was seen a few times. The chain couples TRBV19 to TRBJ2-4, with D possibly matching TRBD1 (6 bases). This CDR3 region has 13 residues. The germline CDR1 and CDR2 sequences are LNHDA and SQIVND (reference sequence). Between the trimmed V and J ends, which lost 3 bases and 7 bases, there was a span of 10 bases. CDR3 DNA: TGTGCCAGTAGTATCAGGGGCTCTAACATTCAGTACTTC. This encodes CASSIRGSNIQYF. The whole variable domain, remainder taken from reference TRBV19 and TRBJ2-4, is DGGITQSPKYLFRKEGQNVTLSCEQNLNHDAMYWYRQDPGQGLRLIYYSQIVNDFQKGDIAEGYSVSREKKESFPLTVTSAQKNPTAFYLCASSIRGSNIQYFGAGTRLSVL.

The chain couples TRBV6-2 or TRBV6-3 to TRBJ2-3, with a weak D call TRBD1 (5 bases). Trimming removed 10 bases at V and 5 bases at J, with 16 bases between. The CDR3 runs to 13 residues. The V gene's germline CDR1 is MNHEY and CDR2 SVGEGT. In DNA form, the CDR3 reads TGTGCCATCAGAGACAGAAACCTAGATACGCAGTATTTT. Amino acid sequence: CAIRDRNLDTQYF.

This clonotype was counted a few times. The chain employs TRBV4-3 and TRBJ2-7; D possibly matches TRBD1 or TRBD2 (5 bases each). The ends were cut back, 3 bases at V and 2 bases at J, with 17 bases in the middle. This CDR3 spans 16 amino acids. Germline V CDR1 and CDR2: LGHNA, YSLEER. CDR3 DNA: TGCGCCAGCAGCCAGGGAACTAGTTGGGGCCCCTACGAGCAGTACTTC. Translating it yields CASSQGTSWGPYEQYF.